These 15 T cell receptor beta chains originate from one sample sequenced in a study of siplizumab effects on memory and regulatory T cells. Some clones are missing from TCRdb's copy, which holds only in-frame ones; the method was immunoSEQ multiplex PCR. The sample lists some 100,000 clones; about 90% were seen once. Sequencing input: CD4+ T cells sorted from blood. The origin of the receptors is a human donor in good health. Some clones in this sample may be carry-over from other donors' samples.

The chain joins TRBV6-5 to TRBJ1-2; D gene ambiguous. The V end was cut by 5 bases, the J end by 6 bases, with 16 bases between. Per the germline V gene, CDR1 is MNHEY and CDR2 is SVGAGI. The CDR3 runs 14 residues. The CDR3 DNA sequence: TGTGCCAGCAGTCGAGATGGGGTCGGGGATGGCTACACCTTC. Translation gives CASSRDGVGDGYTF.

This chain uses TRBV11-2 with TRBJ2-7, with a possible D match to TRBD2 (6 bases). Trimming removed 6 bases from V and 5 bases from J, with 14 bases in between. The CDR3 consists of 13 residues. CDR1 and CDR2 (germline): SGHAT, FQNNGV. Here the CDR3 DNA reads TGTGCCAGCAGTTCGGCGGGGACCGACGAGCAGTACTTC. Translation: CASSSAGTDEQYF.

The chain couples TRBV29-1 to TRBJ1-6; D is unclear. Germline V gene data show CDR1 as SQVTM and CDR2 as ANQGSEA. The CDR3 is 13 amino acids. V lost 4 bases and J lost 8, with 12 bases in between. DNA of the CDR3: TGCAGCGTTGCCGTCGGGTTTGATTCACCCCTCCACTTT. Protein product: CSVAVGFDSPLHF.

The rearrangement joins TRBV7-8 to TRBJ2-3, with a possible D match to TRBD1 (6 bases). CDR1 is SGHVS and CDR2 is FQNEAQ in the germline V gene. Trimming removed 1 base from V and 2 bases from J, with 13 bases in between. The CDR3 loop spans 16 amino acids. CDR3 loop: CASSLGGRGFTDTQYF. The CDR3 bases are TGTGCCAGCAGCTTAGGGGGCAGGGGATTCACAGATACGCAGTATTTT.

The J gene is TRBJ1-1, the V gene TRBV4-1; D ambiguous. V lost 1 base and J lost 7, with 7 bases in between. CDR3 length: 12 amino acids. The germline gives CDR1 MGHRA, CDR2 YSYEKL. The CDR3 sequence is CASSQGWSEAFF. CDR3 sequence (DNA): TGCGCCAGCAGCCAAGGCTGGAGTGAAGCTTTCTTT.

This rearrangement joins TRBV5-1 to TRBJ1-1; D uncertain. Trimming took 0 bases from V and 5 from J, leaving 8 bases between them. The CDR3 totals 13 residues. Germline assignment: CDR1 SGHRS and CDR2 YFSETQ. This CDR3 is CASSLGPGTEAFF. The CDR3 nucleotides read TGCGCCAGCAGCTTGGGACCCGGGACTGAAGCTTTCTTT.

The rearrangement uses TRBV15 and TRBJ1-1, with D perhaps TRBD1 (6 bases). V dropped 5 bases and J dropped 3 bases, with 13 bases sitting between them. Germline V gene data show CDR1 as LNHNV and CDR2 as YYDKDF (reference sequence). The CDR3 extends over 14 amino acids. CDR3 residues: CATSGGRGHTEAFF. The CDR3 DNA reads TGTGCCACCAGCGGGGGCAGGGGTCACACTGAAGCTTTCTTT.

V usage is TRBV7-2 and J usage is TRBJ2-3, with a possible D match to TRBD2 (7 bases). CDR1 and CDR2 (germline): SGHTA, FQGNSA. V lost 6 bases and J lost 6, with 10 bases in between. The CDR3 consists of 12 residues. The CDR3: CASRGGGDTQYF. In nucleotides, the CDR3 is TGTGCCAGCAGGGGAGGGGGGGATACGCAGTATTTT.

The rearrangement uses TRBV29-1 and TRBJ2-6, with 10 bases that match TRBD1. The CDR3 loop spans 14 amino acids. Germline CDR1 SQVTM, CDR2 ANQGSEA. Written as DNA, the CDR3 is TGCAAGACAGGGGGCGAATCTGGGGCCAACGTCCTGACTTTC. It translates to CKTGGESGANVLTF.

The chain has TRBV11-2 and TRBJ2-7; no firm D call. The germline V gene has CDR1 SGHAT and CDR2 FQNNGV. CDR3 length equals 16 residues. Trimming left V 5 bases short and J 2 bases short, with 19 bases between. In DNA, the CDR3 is TGTGCCAGCAGCCAAGATCTGGCAGGAACCCCCTACGAGCAGTACTTC. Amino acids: CASSQDLAGTPYEQYF.

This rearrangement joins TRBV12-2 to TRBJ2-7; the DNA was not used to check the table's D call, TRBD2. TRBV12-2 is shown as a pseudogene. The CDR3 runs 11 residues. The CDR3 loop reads CASRSSYEQYF. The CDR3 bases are TGTGCAAGTCGCTCTTCCTACGAGCAGTACTTC.

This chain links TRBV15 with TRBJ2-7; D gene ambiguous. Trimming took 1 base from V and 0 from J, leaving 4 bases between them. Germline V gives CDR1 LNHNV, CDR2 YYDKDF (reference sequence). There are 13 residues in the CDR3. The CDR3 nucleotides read TGTGCCACCAGCAGAGGATTCTCCTACGAGCAGTACTTC. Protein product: CATSRGFSYEQYF.

The CDR3 region is CASSYGRNTEAFF. For the CDR3, the DNA is TGTGCCAGCAGCTACGGACGGAACACTGAAGCTTTCTTT. The chain links TRBV5-6 to TRBJ1-1, with no clear D. Per germline, CDR1 SGHDT and CDR2 YYEEEE. V dropped 3 bases and J dropped 1 base, with 7 bases sitting between them. The CDR3 has 13 residues.

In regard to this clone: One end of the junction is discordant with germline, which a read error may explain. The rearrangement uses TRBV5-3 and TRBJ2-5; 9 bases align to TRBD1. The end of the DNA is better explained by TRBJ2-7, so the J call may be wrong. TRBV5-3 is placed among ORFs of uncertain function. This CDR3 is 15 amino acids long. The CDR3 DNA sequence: TGTGCCAGCAGCTGGGCCGGGACAGGGTTCCACGAGCAGTACTTC. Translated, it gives CASSWAGTGFHEQYF.

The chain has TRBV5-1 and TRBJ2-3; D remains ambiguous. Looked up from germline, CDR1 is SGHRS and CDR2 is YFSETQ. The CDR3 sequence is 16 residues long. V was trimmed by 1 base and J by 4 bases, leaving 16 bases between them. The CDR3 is CASSLSPAGAPDTQYF. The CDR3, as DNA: TGCGCCAGCAGCTTGTCGCCAGCAGGAGCCCCAGATACGCAGTATTTT.